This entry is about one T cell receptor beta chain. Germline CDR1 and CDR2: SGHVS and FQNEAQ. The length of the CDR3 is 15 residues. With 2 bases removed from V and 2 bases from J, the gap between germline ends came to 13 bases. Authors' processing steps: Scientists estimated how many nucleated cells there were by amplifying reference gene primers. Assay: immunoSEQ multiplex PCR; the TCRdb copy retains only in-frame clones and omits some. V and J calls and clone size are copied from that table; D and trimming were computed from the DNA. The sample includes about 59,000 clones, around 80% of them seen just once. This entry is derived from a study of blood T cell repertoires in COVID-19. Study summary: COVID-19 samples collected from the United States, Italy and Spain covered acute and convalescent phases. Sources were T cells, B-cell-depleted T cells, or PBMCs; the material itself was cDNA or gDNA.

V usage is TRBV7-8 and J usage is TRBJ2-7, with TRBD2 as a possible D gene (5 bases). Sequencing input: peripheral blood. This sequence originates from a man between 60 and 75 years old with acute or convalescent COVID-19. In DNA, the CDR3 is TGTGCCAGCAGCTTAATAACTAGGCGTACCTACGAGCAGTACTTC. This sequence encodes CASSLITRRTYEQYF.